In this sample, the clone carrying this TCR beta chain turned up many times. Antigen specificity is unknown. This record comes from a study of early T cells in non-severe SARS-CoV-2 infection. Study results and limitations: Private and CD4 specificities were missed by VDJdb matching, skewed to anti-spike CD8.

V shed 3 bases and J 5 bases; nucleotides not matched to a gene: 11. From germline, CDR1 is SGHVS and CDR2 FQNEAQ. This CDR3 region has 17 residues. TCRdb re-called the 5' RACE reads with MiXCR, one entry per CDR3 protein. The sample holds 45,000 to 50,000 distinct CDR3 sequences; roughly 6.5% are singletons and the top ten take about 3%. This sequence originates from an adult who was a healthcare worker with PCR-confirmed SARS-CoV-2 infection or an uninfected control (not recorded which). Sample: whole blood, taken at baseline. The chain joins TRBV7-8 to TRBJ2-2; TRBD1 matches 8 bases. CDR3 protein: CASSFRPQGAGTGELFF. Written as DNA, the CDR3 is TGTGCCAGCAGCTTTCGGCCGCAGGGGGCCGGAACCGGGGAGCTGTTTTTT.